One and the same sample provided the 22 T cell receptor beta chains below, sequenced in a study of T cell clones after liver transplantation. Their specific antigens are unknown. Sequencing of dividing CFSE-low cells from the MLR defined alloreactive TCRbeta sequences. Libraries were prepared by immunoSEQ multiplex PCR; TCRdb keeps only in-frame clonotypes and omits some of them. The sample contains some 5,900 clones, 30% of which appear only once. Sequencing used CD4+ T cells from cultured PBMCs. The receptors were sampled from a human patient who received a liver transplant. Some T cells may have come from the graft donor.

This clone was counted a few times. The chain couples TRBV11-2 to TRBJ1-4, with D tentatively TRBD1 (6 bases). Germline CDR1 and CDR2: SGHAT and FQNNGV. The CDR3 has 13 residues. The V end was cut by 0 bases, the J end by 11 bases, with 10 bases between. The CDR3 region is CASSLDRGGKLFF. Here the CDR3 DNA reads TGTGCCAGCAGCTTAGATCGGGGGGGCAAACTGTTTTTT.

V and J are TRBV6-1 and TRBJ2-7, with 9 nucleotides matching TRBD1. Germline CDR1 and CDR2: MNHNS and SASEGT. J lost 7 bases, V lost 11 bases, and 15 bases had no gene match. The CDR3 totals 14 residues. Here the CDR3 reads CAGPGQGVLWEQYF. The CDR3, as DNA: TGTGCCGGGCCGGGACAGGGCGTATTATGGGAGCAGTACTTC.

By share of the sample, this clone is medium-sized. This sequence joins TRBV7-2 and TRBJ2-7; D remains unclear. V was trimmed by 1 base and J by 3 bases, leaving 7 bases between them. The CDR3 length is 13 residues. Germline CDR1 and CDR2: SGHTA and FQGNSA. In DNA, the CDR3 is TGTGCCAGCAGCTTAGGCGGCGGCTACGAGCAGTACTTC. This sequence encodes CASSLGGGYEQYF.

CDR3 in DNA: TGTGCCAGCAGCCAAGACGGTGGTCAGACCAATCAGCCCCAGCATTTT. Residues: CASSQDGGQTNQPQHF. The chain couples TRBV4-2 to TRBJ1-5, with D uncertain. The CDR3 is 16 amino acids. V lost 0 bases and J 3 bases, leaving 12 bases between the germline ends. The germline gives CDR1 LGHNA, CDR2 YNFKEQ.

The rearrangement uses TRBV6-6 and TRBJ2-7, with D hard to call. Germline V gives CDR1 MNHNY, CDR2 SVGAGI (reference sequence). Trimming took off 2 bases at V and 12 bases at J, with 23 bases between the two ends. The CDR3 covers 15 residues. CDR3: CASSYPIWGSQERYF. CDR3 bases: TGTGCCAGCAGTTACCCCATCTGGGGTAGCCAAGAACGGTACTTC.

This clone was found a few times. The chain recombines TRBV18 with TRBJ1-1; D is unclear. In germline, CDR1 is KGHSH, CDR2 LQKENI. The CDR3 covers 13 residues. V shed 4 bases and J shed 1 base, with 7 bases lying between them. The CDR3 coding sequence is TGTGCCAGCTCACAGCTGGGGAACACTGAAGCTTTCTTT. The encoded protein is CASSQLGNTEAFF. Together with reference TRBV18 and TRBJ1-1, the CDR3 gives the full variable domain: NAGVMQNPRHLVRRRGQEARLRCSPMKGHSHVYWYRQLPEEGLKFMVYLQKENIIDESGMPKERFSAEFPKEGPSILRIQQVVRGDSAAYFCASSQLGNTEAFFGQGTRLTVV.

This sequence joins TRBV7-9 and TRBJ2-3; D possibly matches TRBD1 or TRBD2 (6 bases each). The germline V gene has CDR1 SEHNR and CDR2 FQNEAQ (reference sequence). CDR3 length: 15 residues. V lost 7 bases to trimming and J lost 1 base, with 15 bases between them. CDR3 coding DNA: TGTGCCAGCACCGTAGGAGGGGGGCGCACAGATACGCAGTATTTT. Its translation is CASTVGGGRTDTQYF.

This sequence joins TRBV4-1 and TRBJ1-1; possible D gene TRBD1, 5 bases. Germline-derived CDR1 and CDR2 are MGHRA and YSYEKL. Trimming cost V 8 bases and J 0 bases, with 10 bases left between them. This CDR3 has 13 residues. CDR3 bases: TGCGCCAGCCGTCGACAGCTGAACACTGAAGCTTTCTTT. Its protein product is CASRRQLNTEAFF.

Worth noting for this clone: A much larger clonotype is one base distant, so this may be a read error. The chain couples TRBV28 to TRBJ2-7; TRBD1 aligns across 10 bases. Germline V gene data show CDR1 as MDHEN and CDR2 as SYDVKM. The CDR3 runs to 15 residues. Unmatched junction bases numbered 5, after V lost 4 bases and J lost 2 bases. Written as DNA, the CDR3 is TGTGCCAGCAGTTCCCGGGACAGGGGCCCCTACGAGCAGTACTTC. Amino acid sequence: CASSSRDRGPYEQYF.

This clone was counted between two and nine times. The chain uses TRBV6-9 and TRBJ2-1; maybe TRBD1 (5 bases). Per the germline V gene, CDR1 is MNHGY and CDR2 is SVAAGI. The CDR3 covers 14 residues. V gave up 3 bases and J gave up 1 base, with 7 bases separating them. The CDR3 spells CASSYTGSYNEQFF. CDR3 DNA: TGTGCCAGCAGTTACACAGGTTCCTACAATGAGCAGTTCTTC.

The V gene is TRBV18, the J gene TRBJ1-2; D gene unclear. The CDR3 consists of 18 residues. The ends were cut back, 3 bases at V and 3 bases at J, with 23 bases in the middle. CDR1 is KGHSH, CDR2 LQKENI, per germline. CDR3 sequence (DNA): TGTGCCAGCTCACCCTCCAGTGGTGGGCCAACAGCGGACTATGGCTACACCTTC. As protein: CASSPSSGGPTADYGYTF.

In its sample, this clone was seen a few times. The rearrangement joins TRBV10-1 to TRBJ2-3, with TRBD2 matching 8 bases. CDR1 and CDR2 from the germline V gene are WNHNN and SYGVQD (reference sequence). V was clipped by 2 bases and J by 6 bases; unmatched bases: 7. CDR3 length equals 15 residues. This CDR3 is CASSENTGTSDTQYF. DNA of the CDR3: TGCGCCAGCAGTGAGAACACCGGGACTAGTGATACGCAGTATTTT.

In its sample, this clone was seen a few times. The gene calls are TRBV5-1 and TRBJ1-2, with a weak D call TRBD1 (6 bases). This CDR3 is 15 amino acids long. Trimming stripped 0 bases from V and 6 bases from J, with 15 bases between. CDR1 and CDR2 from the germline V gene are SGHRS and YFSETQ. The CDR3 sequence is CASSLEVGGLDGYTF. CDR3 nucleotide sequence: TGCGCCAGCAGCTTGGAGGTCGGGGGGCTGGATGGCTACACCTTC.

There are a few counts of this clone. The chain couples TRBV19 to TRBJ1-5, with D possibly matching TRBD1 (5 bases). V lost 5 bases and J lost 4, with 18 bases in between. The CDR3 covers 16 residues. The germline V gene has CDR1 LNHDA and CDR2 SQIVND (reference sequence). The CDR3 sequence: CASSPRGALTNQPQHF. CDR3 sequence (DNA): TGTGCCAGTAGTCCTCGTGGGGCCCTGACGAATCAGCCCCAGCATTTT. Variable domain in full (rest from reference TRBV19 and TRBJ1-5): DGGITQSPKYLFRKEGQNVTLSCEQNLNHDAMYWYRQDPGQGLRLIYYSQIVNDFQKGDIAEGYSVSREKKESFPLTVTSAQKNPTAFYLCASSPRGALTNQPQHFGDGTRLSIL.

In this sample, this clone turned up a few times. The chain has TRBV4-1 and TRBJ1-6, with D possibly TRBD1 on 6 matching bases. The CDR3 is made up of 19 amino acids. V gave up 0 bases and J gave up 0 bases, with 15 bases separating them. CDR1 is MGHRA, CDR2 YSYEKL, per germline. In DNA, the CDR3 is TGCGCCAGCAGCCAAGATTCCAGGGGAAGGCCCTCCTATAATTCACCCCTCCACTTT. Translation: CASSQDSRGRPSYNSPLHF.

This clone was seen a few times. The rearrangement uses TRBV7-2 and TRBJ1-1; TRBD1 might be the D (6 bases). The V end was cut by 4 bases, the J end by 6 bases, with 15 bases between. Germline V lookup: CDR1 SGHTA, CDR2 FQGNSA. The CDR3 is made up of 14 amino acids. As DNA, the CDR3 is TGTGCCAGCAGCTCAAGACAGGACCGGGCTGAAGCTTTCTTT. Translated: CASSSRQDRAEAFF.

CDR3 amino acids: CASSAVGDRETQYF. DNA of the CDR3: TGCGCCAGCAGTGCGGTGGGAGACAGGGAGACCCAGTACTTC. This rearrangement joins TRBV10-2 to TRBJ2-5, with a weak D call TRBD1 (6 bases). CDR3 length: 14 residues. With 4 bases removed from V and 5 bases from J, the gap between germline ends came to 14 bases. Germline V gives CDR1 WSHSY, CDR2 SAAADI.

The sample holds one count of this clone. The J gene is TRBJ2-2, the V gene TRBV9; 12 nucleotides agree with TRBD2. The CDR3 loop spans 15 amino acids. Germline trimming cut 0 bases from V and 6 bases from J; bases unmatched to any gene: 0. Germline V gene data show CDR1 as SGDLS and CDR2 as YYNGEE. The CDR3 nucleotides read TGTGCCAGCAGCGTAGGACTAGCGGGAGCCGGGGAGCTGTTTTTT. Translated: CASSVGLAGAGELFF.

This clone turned up a few times. The rearrangement uses TRBV5-1 and TRBJ1-2, with D perhaps matching TRBD1 (5 bases). Germline V gene data show CDR1 as SGHRS and CDR2 as YFSETQ. Trimming removed 4 bases at V and 4 bases at J, with 14 bases between. The CDR3 sequence is 14 residues long. The CDR3 DNA reads TGCGCCAGCAGCCCCGGCGACAGAATCTATGGCTACACCTTC. This encodes CASSPGDRIYGYTF.

This clone ranks as medium-sized (0.01 to 0.1%). V usage is TRBV5-6 and J usage is TRBJ2-6, with TRBD1 matching over 8 bases. This CDR3 is 19 amino acids long. V dropped 4 bases and J dropped 0; count of bases not matched to a gene: 12. The germline V gene encodes CDR1 SGHDT and CDR2 YYEEEE. DNA for the CDR3: TGTGCCAGCAGCCCGGGCCCCGGGACAGGCCTCTCTGGGGCCAACGTCCTGACTTTC. It specifies CASSPGPGTGLSGANVLTF.

The chain employs TRBV14 and TRBJ1-2, with D possibly matching TRBD1 (5 bases). Trimming shortened V by 1 base and J by 5 bases, and 14 bases separated the two germline ends. This CDR3 is 15 amino acids long. Germline V CDR1 and CDR2: SGHDN, FVKESK. The CDR3 reads CASSQAWGTGYGYTF. In nucleotides, the CDR3 is TGTGCCAGCAGCCAAGCATGGGGGACGGGATATGGCTACACCTTC.

This chain connects TRBV5-1 to TRBJ1-2; D gene uncertain. This CDR3 is 14 amino acids long. The germline CDR1 and CDR2 sequences are SGHRS and YFSETQ. Trimming cost V 1 base and J 1 base, with 8 bases left between them. The CDR3 DNA is TGCGCCAGCAGCTTGACGGGAAATAACTATGGCTACACCTTC. Its protein is CASSLTGNNYGYTF.